The rows below give T cell receptor beta chains drawn from one sample of a study of blood T cells in healthy people across ages. TCRdb fed the 5' RACE reads into MiXCR, producing one record per CDR3 protein. This table has 700,000 or so distinct CDR3 sequences, 22% appearing once. Sequenced: blood. All receptors come from an older man in good health. CDR3s include the opening cysteine and the closing phenylalanine or tryptophan. The D gene is left open where the match is weak. Part of the rows lack a size; the others show once, few, many or a class for expanded clones.

>-|TRBV10-2|TRBJ1-1|few
TGCGCCAGCAGTGAGCCTTCGATTTTAATAGGTGAAGCTTTCTTT
CASSEPSILIGEAFF
>-|TRBV5-5|TRBJ2-5|-
TGTGCCAGCAGCTACCAGCGGGCTGGGGAGACCCAGTACTTC
CASSYQRAGETQYF
>TRBD1|TRBV2|TRBJ1-5|-
TGTGCCAGCAGGAGGGACAGGGTGGATTCGGGGCCCCAGCATTTT
CASRRDRVDSGPQHF
>TRBD2|TRBV20-1|TRBJ2-5|-
TGCACTGCCCTACTAGCGGGGGCCGAGACCCAGTACTTC
CTALLAGAETQYF
>-|TRBV18|TRBJ2-5|few
TGTGCCAGCTCACGGTTTCTCCAAGAGACCCAGTACTTC
CASSRFLQETQYF
>TRBD1|TRBV5-1|TRBJ1-1|many
TGCGCCAGCAGCCTCGTACGGACAGGGGGCACTGAAGCTTTCTTT
CASSLVRTGGTEAFF
>-|TRBV29-1|TRBJ1-2|few
TGCAGCGTTTCTAAGCCGGGACAAGGCTATGGCTACACCTTC
CSVSKPGQGYGYTF
>TRBD2|TRBV5-1|TRBJ2-1|-
TGCGCCAGCAGTCGGACTAGCGGGCCGTCCTACAATGAGCAGTTCTTC
CASSRTSGPSYNEQFF
>-|TRBV28|TRBJ2-5|many
TGTGCCAGCAGCTCAGGGCCAGAGACCCAGTACTTC
CASSSGPETQYF
>-|TRBV20-1|TRBJ1-2|-
TGCAGTGCCCGGCTCCTGGGACTGAGAAACTATGGCTACACCTTC
CSARLLGLRNYGYTF
>-|TRBV3-1|TRBJ1-1|many
TGTGCCAGCAGCCAAGGCACAGGGTACACTGAAGCTTTCTTT
CASSQGTGYTEAFF
>-|TRBV5-1|TRBJ2-3|few
TGCGCCAGCAGCTCATCATCAGGAGATACGCAGTATTTT
CASSSSSGDTQYF
>TRBD2|TRBV6-5|TRBJ2-5|-
TGTGCCAGCAGCTACCGTAGGAGCGGGAACCAAGAGACCCAGTACTTC
CASSYRRSGNQETQYF
>TRBD2|TRBV5-1|TRBJ2-2|few
TGCGCCAGCAGCTTCGTCGGACTAGCGGGAATTGGCGGGGAGCTGTTTTTT
CASSFVGLAGIGGELFF
>TRBD1|TRBV6-6|TRBJ1-1|-
TGTGCCAGCAGTTACTATAGGGACAGAATGAACACTGAAGCTTTCTTT
CASSYYRDRMNTEAFF
>TRBD2|TRBV28|TRBJ2-1|few
TGTGCCAGCAGTTTATCGCCCGGTGGTAGCGGGAGGGCGTTCAATGAGCAGTTCTTC
CASSLSPGGSGRAFNEQFF
>-|TRBV7-2|TRBJ1-3|once
TGTGCCAGCAGTTTCACTCGTTTCCCTCCTGGAAACACCATATATTTT
CASSFTRFPPGNTIYF
>-|TRBV12-3/TRBV12-4|TRBJ1-2|many
TGTGCCAGCGTCTCACCGGGGACAAACTATGGCTACACCTTC
CASVSPGTNYGYTF
>-|TRBV7-4|TRBJ2-1|few
TGTGCCAGCATCCATCATGGGCGGGACAATGAGCAGTTCTTC
CASIHHGRDNEQFF
>-|TRBV4-2|TRBJ1-5|-
TGTGCCAGCGCAGGAGGGTTCAATCGGCCCCAGCATTTT
CASAGGFNRPQHF
>-|TRBV28|TRBJ1-3|-
TGTGCCAGCAGGTACTTCGGTTCCAGGGCTACCATATATTTT
CASRYFGSRATIYF
>-|TRBV4-1|TRBJ2-6|many
TGCGCCAGCAGCCAAGAACACAGAATTACTGGGGCCAACGTCCTGACTTTC
CASSQEHRITGANVLTF
>-|TRBV7-2|TRBJ2-4|-
TGTGCCAGCAGCTTAGAGGTCAAAAACATTCAGTACTTC
CASSLEVKNIQYF
>-|TRBV2|TRBJ2-4|-
TGTGCCAGCATGCGAGGCAGCGGGGCCAAAAACATTCAGTACTTC
CASMRGSGAKNIQYF
>TRBD1|TRBV20-1|TRBJ2-2|few
TGCAGCGCACCCCGGGACAGCGGAACCGGGGAGCTGTTTTTT
CSAPRDSGTGELFF
>-|TRBV28|TRBJ1-5|many
TGTGCCAGCAGTTTACCCGGGGGCCTTGGTTCCAATCAGCCCCAGCATTTT
CASSLPGGLGSNQPQHF
>-|TRBV28|TRBJ1-2|few
TGTGCCAGCAGTCCTGCTAGTAACTATGGCTACACCTTC
CASSPASNYGYTF
>-|TRBV5-1|TRBJ1-1|-
TGCGCCAGCAGCCTGGACTTTCTCACTGAAGCTTTCTTT
CASSLDFLTEAFF
>-|TRBV2|TRBJ2-1|-
TGTGCCAGCAGACTAGGCATGAACAATGAGCAGTTCTTC
CASRLGMNNEQFF
>TRBD2|TRBV6-2/TRBV6-3|TRBJ2-1|-
TGTGCCAGCAAACTAGCGGAGTCCAGCTCCTACAATGAGCAGTTCTTC
CASKLAESSSYNEQFF
>-|TRBV10-3|TRBJ2-1|many
TGTGCCTCCGGGGTAGCGACTGAGCAGTTCTTC
CASGVATEQFF
>-|TRBV11-2|TRBJ1-2|once
TGTGCCAGCAGCTTAATTTACTATGGCTACACCTTC
CASSLIYYGYTF
>-|TRBV14|TRBJ1-3|few
TGTGCCAGCAGCTACATTGCTGGAAACACCATATATTTT
CASSYIAGNTIYF
>TRBD2|TRBV7-8|TRBJ2-3|few
TGTGCCAGCAGCTTAGTCGGGACTAGGGGCACAGATACGCAGTATTTT
CASSLVGTRGTDTQYF
>TRBD1|TRBV6-6|TRBJ1-5|few
TGTGCCAGCAGCCAGGGGGTCCTCAATCAGCCCCAGCATTTT
CASSQGVLNQPQHF
>-|TRBV12-3/TRBV12-4|TRBJ2-3|-
TGTGCCAGCAGTCCAAGAAGGGGGAGGGCCAGTACGCAGTATTTT
CASSPRRGRASTQYF
>TRBD2|TRBV20-1|TRBJ2-7|-
TGCAGTGCTCTAGCGGGATTAGGGGAGCAGTACTTC
CSALAGLGEQYF
>TRBD2|TRBV6-1|TRBJ2-1|few
TGTGCCAGCAGTATGGATAGCGGGGGGAATTACAATGAGCAGTTCTTC
CASSMDSGGNYNEQFF
>TRBD1|TRBV12-3/TRBV12-4|TRBJ2-1|few
TGTGCCAGCAGCCCCCGGGACAGGGTAACCCATGAGCAGTTCTTC
CASSPRDRVTHEQFF
>-|TRBV6-5|TRBJ1-2|few
TGTGCCAGCAATCCAGGGACATTTAGTGGCTACACCTTC
CASNPGTFSGYTF
>-|TRBV25-1|TRBJ1-2|few
TGTGCCAGCAGTGAATGGGGGGACCCCTATGGCTACACCTTC
CASSEWGDPYGYTF
>TRBD1|TRBV16|TRBJ2-4|-
TGTGCCAGCAGCCAAAACTTTCAGGGGGTGGAAAACATTCAGTACTTC
CASSQNFQGVENIQYF
>-|TRBV7-8|TRBJ2-4|-
TGTGCCAGCAGCTTAGCGTTTGGGGGTGAGAACATTCAGTACTTC
CASSLAFGGENIQYF
>TRBD2|TRBV12-3/TRBV12-4|TRBJ2-3|few
TGTGCCACATCACGGGGGACTAGCGGGGTGAAGAGCACAGATACGCAGTATTTT
CATSRGTSGVKSTDTQYF